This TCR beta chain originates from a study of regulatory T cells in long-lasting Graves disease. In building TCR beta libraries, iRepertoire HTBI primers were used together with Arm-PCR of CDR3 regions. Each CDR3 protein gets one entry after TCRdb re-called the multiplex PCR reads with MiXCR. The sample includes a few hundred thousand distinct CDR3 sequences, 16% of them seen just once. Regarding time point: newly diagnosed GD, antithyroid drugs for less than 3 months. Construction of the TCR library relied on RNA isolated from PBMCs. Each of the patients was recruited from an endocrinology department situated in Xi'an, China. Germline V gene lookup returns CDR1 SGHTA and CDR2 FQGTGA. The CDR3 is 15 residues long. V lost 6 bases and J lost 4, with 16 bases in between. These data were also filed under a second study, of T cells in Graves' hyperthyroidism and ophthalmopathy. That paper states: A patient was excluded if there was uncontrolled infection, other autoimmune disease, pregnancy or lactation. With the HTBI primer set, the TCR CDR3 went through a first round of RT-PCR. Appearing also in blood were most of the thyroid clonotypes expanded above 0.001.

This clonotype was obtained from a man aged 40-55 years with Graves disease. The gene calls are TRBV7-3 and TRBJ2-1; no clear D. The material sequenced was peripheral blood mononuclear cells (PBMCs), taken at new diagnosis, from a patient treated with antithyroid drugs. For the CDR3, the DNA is TGTGCCAGCAGACATACAGCGACTGGGTACAATGAGCAGTTCTTC. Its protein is CASRHTATGYNEQFF.